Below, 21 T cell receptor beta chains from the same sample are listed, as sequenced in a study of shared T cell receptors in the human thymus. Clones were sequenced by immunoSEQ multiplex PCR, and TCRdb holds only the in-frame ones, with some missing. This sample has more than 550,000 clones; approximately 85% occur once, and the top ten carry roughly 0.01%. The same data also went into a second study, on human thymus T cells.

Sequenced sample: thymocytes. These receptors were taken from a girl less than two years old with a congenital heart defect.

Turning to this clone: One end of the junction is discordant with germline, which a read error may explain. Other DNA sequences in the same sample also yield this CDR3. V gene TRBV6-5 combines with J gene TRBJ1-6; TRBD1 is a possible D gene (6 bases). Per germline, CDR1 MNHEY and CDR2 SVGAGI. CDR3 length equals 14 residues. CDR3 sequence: CASRNRAPNSPLHF. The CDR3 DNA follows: TGTGCCAGCAGAAACAGGGCTCCCAATTCCCCCCTCCACTTT.

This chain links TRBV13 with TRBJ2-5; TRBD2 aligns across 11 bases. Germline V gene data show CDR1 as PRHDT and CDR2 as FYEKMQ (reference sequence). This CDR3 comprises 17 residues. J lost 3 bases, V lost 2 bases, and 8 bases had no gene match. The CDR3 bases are TGTGCCAGCAGCTTAAAACTAGCGGGGGCTTGGGAAGAGACCCAGTACTTC. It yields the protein CASSLKLAGAWEETQYF.

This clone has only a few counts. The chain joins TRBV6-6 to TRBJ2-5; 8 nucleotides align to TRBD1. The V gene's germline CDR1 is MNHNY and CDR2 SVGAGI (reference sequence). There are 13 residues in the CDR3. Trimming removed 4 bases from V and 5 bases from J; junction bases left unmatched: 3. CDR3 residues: CASSSRQGETQYF. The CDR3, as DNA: TGTGCCAGCAGTTCGCGACAGGGGGAGACCCAGTACTTC.

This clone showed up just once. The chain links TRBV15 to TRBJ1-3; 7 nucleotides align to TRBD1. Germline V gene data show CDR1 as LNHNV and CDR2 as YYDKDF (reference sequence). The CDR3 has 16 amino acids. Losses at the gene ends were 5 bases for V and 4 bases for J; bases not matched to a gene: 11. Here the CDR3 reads CATSPQRGQSGNTIYF. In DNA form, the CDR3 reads TGTGCCACCAGCCCCCAGAGGGGGCAATCAGGAAACACCATATATTTT. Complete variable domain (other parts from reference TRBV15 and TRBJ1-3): DAMVIQNPRYQVTQFGKPVTLSCSQTLNHNVMYWYQQKSSQAPKLLFHYYDKDFNNEADTPDNFQSRRPNTSFCFLDIRSPGLGDTAMYLCATSPQRGQSGNTIYFGEGSWLTVV.

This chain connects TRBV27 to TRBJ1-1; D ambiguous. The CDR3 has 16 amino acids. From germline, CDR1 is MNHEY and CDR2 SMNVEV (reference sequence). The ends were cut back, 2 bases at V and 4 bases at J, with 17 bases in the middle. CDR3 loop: CASSLIFREVTTEAFF. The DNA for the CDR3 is TGTGCCAGCAGTTTAATTTTCCGGGAAGTGACCACTGAAGCTTTCTTT.

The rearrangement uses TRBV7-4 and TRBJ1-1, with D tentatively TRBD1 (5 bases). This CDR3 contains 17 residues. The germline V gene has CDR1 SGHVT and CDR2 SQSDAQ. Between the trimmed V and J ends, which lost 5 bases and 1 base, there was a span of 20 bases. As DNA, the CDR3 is TGTGCCAGCAGCCAAATTAGGGCCGACAGCCCGAACACTGAAGCTTTCTTT. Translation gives CASSQIRADSPNTEAFF.

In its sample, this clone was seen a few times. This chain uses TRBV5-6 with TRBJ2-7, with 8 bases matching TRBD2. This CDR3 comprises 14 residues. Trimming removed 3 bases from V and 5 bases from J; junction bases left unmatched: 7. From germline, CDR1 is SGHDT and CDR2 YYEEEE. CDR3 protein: CASSSRRGAHEQYF. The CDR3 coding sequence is TGTGCCAGCAGCTCGAGGCGGGGGGCCCACGAGCAGTACTTC.

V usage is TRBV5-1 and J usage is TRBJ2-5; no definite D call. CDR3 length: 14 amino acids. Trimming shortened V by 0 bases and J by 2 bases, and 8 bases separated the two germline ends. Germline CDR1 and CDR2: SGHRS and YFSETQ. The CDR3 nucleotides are TGCGCCAGCAGCTTGGTGGAGATACAAGAGACCCAGTACTTC. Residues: CASSLVEIQETQYF.

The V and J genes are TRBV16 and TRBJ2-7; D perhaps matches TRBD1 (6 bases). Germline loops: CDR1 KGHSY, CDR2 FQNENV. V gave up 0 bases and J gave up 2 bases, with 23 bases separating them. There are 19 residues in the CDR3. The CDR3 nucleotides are TGTGCCAGCAGCCAATCGTCGGGACACACTGCTTCAAGAACCTACGAGCAGTACTTC. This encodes CASSQSSGHTASRTYEQYF.

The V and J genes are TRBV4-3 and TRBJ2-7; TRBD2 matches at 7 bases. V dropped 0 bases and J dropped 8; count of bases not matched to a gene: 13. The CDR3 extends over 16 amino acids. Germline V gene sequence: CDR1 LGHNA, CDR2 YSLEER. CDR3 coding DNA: TGCGCCAGCAGCCAAGAAGTAAAATGGGGGGGAAGGAAGCAGTACTTC. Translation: CASSQEVKWGGRKQYF.

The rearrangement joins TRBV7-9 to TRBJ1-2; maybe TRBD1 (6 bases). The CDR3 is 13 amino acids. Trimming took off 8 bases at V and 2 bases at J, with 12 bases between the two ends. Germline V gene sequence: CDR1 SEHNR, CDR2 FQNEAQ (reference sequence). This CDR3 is CASHHRENYGYTF. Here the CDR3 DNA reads TGTGCCAGCCACCACAGGGAAAACTATGGCTACACCTTC.

The CDR3 protein is CASSYGLPRRKLFF. CDR3 DNA: TGTGCCAGCTCGTACGGGCTCCCCAGGAGGAAACTGTTTTTT. The genes are TRBV18 and TRBJ1-4; D not certain. The CDR3 is made up of 14 amino acids. Germline V gene sequence: CDR1 KGHSH, CDR2 LQKENI. The V gene lost 6 bases and the J gene lost 11 bases, with 19 bases spanning the gap.

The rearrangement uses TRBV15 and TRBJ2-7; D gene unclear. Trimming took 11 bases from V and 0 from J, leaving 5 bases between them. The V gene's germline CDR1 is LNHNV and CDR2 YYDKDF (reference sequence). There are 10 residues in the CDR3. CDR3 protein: CALSSYEQYF. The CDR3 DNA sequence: TGTGCCCTTAGCTCCTACGAGCAGTACTTC.

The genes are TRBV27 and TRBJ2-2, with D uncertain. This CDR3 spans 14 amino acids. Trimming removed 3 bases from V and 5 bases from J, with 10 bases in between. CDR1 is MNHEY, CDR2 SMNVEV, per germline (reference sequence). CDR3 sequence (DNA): TGTGCCAGCAGTTTTCGGCCGGAGACCGGGGAGCTGTTTTTT. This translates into CASSFRPETGELFF.

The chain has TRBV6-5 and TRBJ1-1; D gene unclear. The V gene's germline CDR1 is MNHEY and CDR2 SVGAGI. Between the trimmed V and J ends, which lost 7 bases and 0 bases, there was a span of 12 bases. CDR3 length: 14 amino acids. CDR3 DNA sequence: TGTGCCAGCATCCAGTCTAGTTTGAACACTGAAGCTTTCTTT. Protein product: CASIQSSLNTEAFF.

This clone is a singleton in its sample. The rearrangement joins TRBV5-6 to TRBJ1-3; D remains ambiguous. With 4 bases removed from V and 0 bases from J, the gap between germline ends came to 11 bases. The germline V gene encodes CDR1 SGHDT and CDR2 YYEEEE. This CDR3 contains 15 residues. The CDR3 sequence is CASSVSPSSGNTIYF. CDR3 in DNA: TGTGCCAGCAGCGTATCCCCCAGCTCTGGAAACACCATATATTTT.

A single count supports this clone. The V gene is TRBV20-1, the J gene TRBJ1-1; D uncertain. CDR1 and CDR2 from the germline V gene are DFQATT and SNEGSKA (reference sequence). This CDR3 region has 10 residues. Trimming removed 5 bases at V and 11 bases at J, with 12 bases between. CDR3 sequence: CSASRFRAFF. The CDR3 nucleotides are TGCAGTGCTTCTAGGTTCCGGGCTTTCTTT.

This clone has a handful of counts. This chain's CDR3 is CASSESTGTAYGYTF. CDR3 nucleotide sequence: TGTGCCAGCAGTGAATCGACAGGGACCGCCTATGGCTACACCTTC. The V call is TRBV25-1, the J call TRBJ1-2; the match to TRBD1 covers 7 bases. Per the germline V gene, CDR1 is MGHDK and CDR2 is SYGVNS. CDR3 size: 15 residues. J was trimmed by 4 bases and V by 1 base; bases with no gene match: 6.

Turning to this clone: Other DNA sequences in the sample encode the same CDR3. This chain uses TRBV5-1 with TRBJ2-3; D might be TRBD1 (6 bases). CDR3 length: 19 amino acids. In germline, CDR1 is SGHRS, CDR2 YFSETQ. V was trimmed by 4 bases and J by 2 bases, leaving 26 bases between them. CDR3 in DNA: TGCGCCAGCAGCCTGGGAGCGAACTCCCTCAGGGGCCTCACAGATACGCAGTATTTT. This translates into CASSLGANSLRGLTDTQYF.

The DNA for the CDR3 is TGTGCTAGTGGTTTGGTACACAGGGGGTTCCAAGAGACCCAGTACTTC. Translated, it gives CASGLVHRGFQETQYF. The V gene is TRBV12-5, the J gene TRBJ2-5; 8 bases map to TRBD1. The CDR3 totals 16 residues. The germline CDR1 and CDR2 sequences are LGHNT and FRNRAP. Losses at the gene ends were 0 bases for V and 1 base for J; bases not matched to a gene: 4.

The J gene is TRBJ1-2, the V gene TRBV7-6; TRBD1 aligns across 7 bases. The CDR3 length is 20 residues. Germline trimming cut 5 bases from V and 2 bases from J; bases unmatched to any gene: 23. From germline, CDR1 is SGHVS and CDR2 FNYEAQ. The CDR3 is CASSHRASHRGSRVNYGYTF. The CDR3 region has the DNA TGTGCCAGCAGCCACCGAGCCTCCCACAGGGGCAGTAGGGTAAACTATGGCTACACCTTC.